These 11 T cell receptor beta chains came from one sample sequenced in a study of human T cells and chemical hapten exposure. Time point noted: patch test 1, 2 weeks after DPC sensitization. Treatment denoted: therapeutic diphenylcyclopropenone sensitization with weekly scalp DPC. TCRdb independently ran MiXCR on the RACE reads; one entry per CDR3 protein. This sample has around 150,000 distinct CDR3 sequences, with roughly 14% found just once. Specimen: whole blood, collected in connection with sensitization to the hapten diphenylcyclopropenone (DPC). The receptors shown here come from a woman in her thirties with alopecia areata. Some clones in this sample may be carry-over from other donors' samples.

This clonotype was detected many times. The gene calls are TRBV5-1 and TRBJ2-6; no reliable D call. Looked up from germline, CDR1 is SGHRS and CDR2 is YFSETQ. The CDR3 has 15 amino acids. The ends were cut back, 1 base at V and 2 bases at J, with 7 bases in the middle. The CDR3 DNA follows: TGCGCCAGCAGCTTGACCCAGACTGGGGCCAACGTCCTGACTTTC. This encodes CASSLTQTGANVLTF.

The chain employs TRBV5-4 and TRBJ2-3, with 8 bases matching TRBD2. V shed 4 bases and J 4 bases; nucleotides not matched to a gene: 8. The CDR3 contains 15 residues. Per germline, CDR1 SGHNT and CDR2 YYREEE (reference sequence). The CDR3 DNA reads TGTGCCAGCAGCAGAGAAGGGACTAGTTCAGATACGCAGTATTTT. Its translation: CASSREGTSSDTQYF.

In this sample, this clonotype turned up a few times. The chain joins TRBV19 to TRBJ1-5; D is unresolved. The CDR3 has 19 residues. The germline gives CDR1 LNHDA, CDR2 SQIVND (reference sequence). The germline V and J ends were trimmed by 6 bases and 0 bases, with 24 bases remaining between them. The CDR3 loop reads CASSTLILGQSNSNQPQHF. CDR3 nucleotides: TGTGCCAGTAGCACCTTAATATTAGGCCAGAGCAATAGCAATCAGCCCCAGCATTTT.

This clonotype was observed a few times. The V gene is TRBV5-4, the J gene TRBJ2-1; TRBD2 matches at 10 bases. This CDR3 is built from 16 residues. The V segment lost 0 bases and the J segment 5 bases; nucleotides outside the gene matches: 5. The germline gives CDR1 SGHNT, CDR2 YYREEE (reference sequence). This CDR3 is CASSLGATSGHNEQFF. CDR3 DNA: TGTGCCAGCAGCTTGGGGGCGACTAGCGGGCACAATGAGCAGTTCTTC.

The chain carries TRBV28 and TRBJ2-3; no clear D gene. The CDR3 sequence is 14 residues long. From germline, CDR1 is MDHEN and CDR2 SYDVKM. Between the trimmed V and J ends, which lost 3 bases and 4 bases, there was a span of 11 bases. Written as DNA, the CDR3 is TGTGCCAGCAGTTTTTATAGCAACCCAGATACGCAGTATTTT. Its protein is CASSFYSNPDTQYF. Looking up the rest from reference TRBV28 and TRBJ2-3 gives the full variable domain: DVKVTQSSRYLVKRTGEKVFLECVQDMDHENMFWYRQDPGLGLRLIYFSYDVKMKEKGDIPEGYSVSREKKERFSLILESASTNQTSMYLCASSFYSNPDTQYFGPGTRLTVL.

The sample holds many counts of this clonotype. The V call is TRBV5-1, the J call TRBJ1-2, with D possibly matching TRBD1 (6 bases). The CDR3 contains 13 residues. With 5 bases removed from V and 2 bases from J, the gap between germline ends came to 10 bases. Germline CDR1 reads SGHRS; CDR2 reads YFSETQ. Written as DNA, the CDR3 is TGCGCCAGCAGGCGGGACAACAACTATGGCTACACCTTC. Translated: CASRRDNNYGYTF.

The chain couples TRBV20-1 to TRBJ2-7, with 7 bases aligning to TRBD1. The V segment lost 1 base and the J segment 3 bases; nucleotides outside the gene matches: 12. Germline-derived CDR1 and CDR2 are DFQATT and SNEGSKA (reference sequence). This CDR3 has 16 residues. The CDR3 DNA follows: TGCAGTGCTAGAGGACTGGCTGGGGGACAGCTCTACGAGCAGTACTTC. Amino acids: CSARGLAGGQLYEQYF.

This clonotype was detected a few times. J is TRBJ2-7 and V is TRBV15; D gene uncertain. With 0 bases removed from V and 5 bases from J, the gap between germline ends came to 17 bases. Germline V gene sequence: CDR1 LNHNV, CDR2 YYDKDF (reference sequence). This CDR3 spans 16 amino acids. CDR3 nucleotides: TGTGCCACCAGCAGAGATCGTGCAGCCAGAGCTCACGAGCAGTACTTC. Encoded protein: CATSRDRAARAHEQYF.

The chain is built from TRBV9 and TRBJ2-7; perhaps TRBD1 as D (5 bases). This CDR3 region has 15 residues. The V gene's germline CDR1 is SGDLS and CDR2 YYNGEE. Trimming removed 4 bases at V and 2 bases at J, with 16 bases between. Written as DNA, the CDR3 is TGTGCCAGCAGCCCCGGCGTGGACATCACCTACGAGCAGTACTTC. The encoded protein is CASSPGVDITYEQYF.

In this sample, this clonotype turned up a few times. This chain links TRBV4-3 with TRBJ1-4; 8 bases agree with TRBD1. CDR3 length: 14 residues. The V and J ends lost 3 bases and 8 bases, in that order; junction bases with no gene match: 5. Germline values: CDR1 LGHNA, CDR2 YSLEER. The DNA for the CDR3 is TGCGCCAGCAGCCAGGGACAGGTCAGCGAAAAACTGTTTTTT. Translating it yields CASSQGQVSEKLFF.

V usage is TRBV20-1 and J usage is TRBJ1-5; D remains ambiguous. Trimming took 1 base from V and 2 from J, leaving 9 bases between them. Germline V gives CDR1 DFQATT, CDR2 SNEGSKA (reference sequence). This CDR3 is 14 amino acids long. CDR3 nucleotides: TGCAGTGCTAGAGTGAATACCGGCAATCAGCCCCAGCATTTT. Translation: CSARVNTGNQPQHF.